This TCR beta chain was obtained from a study of cytomegalovirus exposure and HLA in healthy donors. Study-level findings and limits: Researchers reported in a later analysis that common viral pathogens appeared linked to several top clusters. A later analysis reportedly identified an Asian-associated ancestry cluster as carrying fewer N-insertions than the approximately 670-donor mean. Later analysis suggested most CMV-associated TCR beta chains were HLA-restricted.

The V end was cut by 2 bases, the J end by 3 bases, with 7 bases between. This CDR3 region has 13 residues. Germline CDR1 reads MNHNY; CDR2 reads SVGAGI (reference sequence). Primers for the PCR totalled 60 Vbeta and 13 Jbeta. As handled by the study authors: It was a later analysis that counted 75 million to 90 million unique TCR beta chains, of which some 12 million were shared. The assay was immunoSEQ multiplex PCR, and TCRdb's table has in-frame clones only and misses some. The DNA gave D and trimming, while V, J and clone size come from that table. The table records approximately 170,000 clones, approximately 88% of them present only once. Concerning this clone itself: Its antigen remains unknown.

The chain couples TRBV6-6 to TRBJ1-1, with D hard to call. Source material: PBMCs. This clonotype was sampled from a boy aged 2 to 9 in good health and CMV-seronegative. The CDR3 DNA reads TGTGCCAGCAGTTACGTAGGAGACACTGAAGCTTTCTTT. Translation: CASSYVGDTEAFF.